What follows describes a single T cell receptor (beta chain). Study members were between about 18 and 90 years old and lived in 24 US regions. Self-reported history from a screening survey and questionnaire set each donor's cohort. The V gene's germline CDR1 is KGHDR and CDR2 SFDVKD. The CDR3 has 13 residues. V was clipped by 4 bases and J by 4 bases, with 10 bases between them. This entry comes from a study of blood T cell repertoires in COVID-19. Study in general: Acute-phase and convalescent COVID-19 samples originated in the United States, Italy and Spain. The analysed material was cDNA or gDNA that came from T cells, B-cell-depleted T cells, or PBMCs.

The data were produced by immunoSEQ multiplex PCR, yet TCRdb's version contains in-frame clones alone and is incomplete. The data contain over 250,000 clones, about four fifths of them singletons. The chain couples TRBV24-1 to TRBJ2-7; TRBD2 is a possible D gene (6 bases). This TCR derives from a man aged 35 to 55 who had been exposed to COVID-19. The sample consisted of PBMCs or T cells enriched from blood (not recorded which). The CDR3 DNA reads TGTGCCACCAGTGACCCCGGGAGTTACGAGCAGTACTTC. Its protein is CATSDPGSYEQYF.